These 7 T cell receptor beta chains share one sample of origin, sequenced in a study of blood T cell repertoires in COVID-19. Measured with immunoSEQ multiplex PCR; TCRdb has only the in-frame clones, and not every one. The sample has under 40,000 clones; roughly 90% are singletons. Sequencing used peripheral blood. These receptors all stem from a human donor in a cohort sampled during active COVID-19.

This chain uses TRBV19 with TRBJ1-5; D possibly corresponds to TRBD1 (6 bases). Germline CDR1 reads LNHDA; CDR2 reads SQIVND (reference sequence). This CDR3 has 15 residues. V was pared by 7 bases and J by 9 bases, with 22 bases between. CDR3 protein: CASTLQGSAPMPQHF. The CDR3 bases are TGTGCCAGTACCCTCCAGGGGAGCGCCCCGATGCCCCAGCATTTT. Based on the CDR3 plus reference TRBV19 and TRBJ1-5, the full variable domain is DGGITQSPKYLFRKEGQNVTLSCEQNLNHDAMYWYRQDPGQGLRLIYYSQIVNDFQKGDIAEGYSVSREKKESFPLTVTSAQKNPTAFYLCASTLQGSAPMPQHFGDGTRLSIL.

The genes are TRBV5-1 and TRBJ2-1; TRBD1 matches at 10 bases. V trimming: 1 base; J trimming: 8 bases; junction bases outside the gene matches: 3. Germline CDR1 SGHRS, CDR2 YFSETQ. This CDR3 region has 14 residues. The CDR3 DNA is TGCGCCAGCAGCTTGTCGGGACAGGGGTATGAGCAGTTCTTC. Residues: CASSLSGQGYEQFF. The variable domain in full, completed from reference TRBV5-1 and TRBJ2-1, reads KAGVTQTPRYLIKTRGQQVTLSCSPISGHRSVSWYQQTPGQGLQFLFEYFSETQRNKGNFPGRFSGRQFSNSRSEMNVSTLELGDSALYLCASSLSGQGYEQFFGPGTRLTVL.

J is TRBJ2-1 and V is TRBV5-6; TRBD2 matches at 7 bases. The J segment lost 9 bases and the V segment lost 4 bases, leaving 16 bases of the junction unmatched. Germline V gene sequence: CDR1 SGHDT, CDR2 YYEEEE. The CDR3 totals 16 residues. The chain's CDR3 is CASSPRTTSRLSEQFF. The CDR3 nucleotides read TGTGCCAGCAGCCCCCGAACGACTAGCCGATTGAGTGAGCAGTTCTTC.

This clone turned up a few times. The chain is built from TRBV19 and TRBJ1-5; tentatively, D is TRBD1 (5 bases). Trimming stripped 6 bases from V and 6 bases from J, with 15 bases between. The length of the CDR3 is 14 residues. The germline V gene has CDR1 LNHDA and CDR2 SQIVND (reference sequence). CDR3 nucleotide sequence: TGTGCCAGTAGAGACAGCATCTTCAGTCAGCCCCAGCATTTT. Translating it yields CASRDSIFSQPQHF.

V gene TRBV3-1 (or the pseudogene TRBV3-2) combines with J gene TRBJ2-7, with 12 bases lining up with TRBD2. The trim removed 6 bases at V and 3 bases at J, leaving 6 bases unmatched. Germline V gene sequence: CDR1 LGHDT, CDR2 YNNKEL (reference sequence). There are 15 residues in the CDR3. The DNA of the CDR3 is TGTGCCAGCAGTCGACTAGCGGGGGACATCTACGAGCAGTACTTC. This encodes CASSRLAGDIYEQYF.

CDR3 residues: CASRQTSGGADTQYF. The CDR3 DNA sequence: TGTGCCAGCAGACAAACTAGCGGGGGGGCAGATACGCAGTATTTT. The V gene is TRBV6-5, the J gene TRBJ2-3; TRBD2 matches 13 bases. This CDR3 contains 15 residues. Germline V gene data show CDR1 as MNHEY and CDR2 as SVGAGI. J lost 4 bases, V lost 6 bases, and 4 bases had no gene match.

This clone was recorded once. J is TRBJ2-7 and V is TRBV19; D is possibly TRBD2 (7 bases). The CDR3 consists of 14 residues. Trimming pared 3 bases from V and 3 bases from J, leaving 12 bases between. CDR1 and CDR2 from the germline V gene are LNHDA and SQIVND (reference sequence). The CDR3 is CASSMGGTNYEQYF. The CDR3 coding sequence is TGTGCCAGTAGTATGGGAGGGACAAACTACGAGCAGTACTTC.